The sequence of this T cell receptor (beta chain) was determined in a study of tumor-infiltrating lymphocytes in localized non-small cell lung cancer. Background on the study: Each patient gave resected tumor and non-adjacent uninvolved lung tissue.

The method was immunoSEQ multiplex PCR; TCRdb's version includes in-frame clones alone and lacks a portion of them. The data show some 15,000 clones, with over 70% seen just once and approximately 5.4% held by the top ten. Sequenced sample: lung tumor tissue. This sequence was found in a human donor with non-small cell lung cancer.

The CDR3 is CASSWGQINSPLHF. The DNA for the CDR3 is TGTGCCAGCAGCTGGGGACAGATCAATTCACCCCTCCACTTT. V usage is TRBV7-2 and J usage is TRBJ1-6, with TRBD1 identical over 7 bases. Germline CDR1 SGHTA, CDR2 FQGNSA. V was pared by 4 bases and J by 7 bases, with 4 bases of the junction left unmatched. This CDR3 spans 14 amino acids.